The 13 T cell receptor beta chains below come from one sample, sequenced in a study of T cell repertoires in cytomegalovirus infection. TCRdb itself ran the reads through MiXCR, one entry per CDR3 protein. The sample includes around 530,000 distinct CDR3 sequences, about 26% of them seen just once. The sample was PBMCs. Receptors were obtained from a human donor in good health (CMV status not recorded). Some clones in this sample may be carry-over from other donors' samples.

This chain uses TRBV20-1 with TRBJ1-5, with 7 positions matching TRBD1. J lost 2 bases, V lost 4 bases, and 2 bases had no gene match. This CDR3 contains 13 residues. Germline V lookup: CDR1 DFQATT, CDR2 SNEGSKA (reference sequence). The DNA of the CDR3 is TGCAGTGCTACTACAGGGGGCAATCAGCCCCAGCATTTT. As protein: CSATTGGNQPQHF.

CDR3 sequence: CASSLASTAQTREKLFF. The CDR3 nucleotides read TGTGCCAGCAGCTTAGCGTCTACAGCCCAGACGCGGGAAAAACTGTTTTTT. The rearrangement joins TRBV7-9 to TRBJ1-4; D remains ambiguous. CDR1 and CDR2 (germline): SEHNR, FQNEAQ (reference sequence). V lost 0 bases to trimming and J lost 8 bases, with 19 bases between them. This CDR3 has 17 residues. The whole variable domain, remainder taken from reference TRBV7-9 and TRBJ1-4, is DTGVSQNPRHKITKRGQNVTFRCDPISEHNRLYWYRQTLGQGPEFLTYFQNEAQLEKSRLLSDRFSAERPKGSFSTLEIQRTEQGDSAMYLCASSLASTAQTREKLFFGSGTQLSVL.

This clonotype was seen many times. The genes are TRBV7-2 and TRBJ2-2, with 9 bases aligning to TRBD2. The V and J ends lost 6 bases and 6 bases, in that order; junction bases with no gene match: 5. In germline, CDR1 is SGHTA, CDR2 FQGNSA. This CDR3 comprises 14 residues. This chain's CDR3 is CASRRTSEAGELFF. CDR3 sequence (DNA): TGTGCCAGCAGGAGGACTAGCGAGGCCGGGGAGCTGTTTTTT.

This chain links TRBV5-4 with TRBJ2-3; TRBD1 is a possible D gene (6 bases). The CDR3 extends over 13 amino acids. The germline CDR1 and CDR2 sequences are SGHNT and YYREEE (reference sequence). Between the trimmed V and J ends, which lost 4 bases and 6 bases, there was a span of 12 bases. CDR3 residues: CASSRGQWDTQYF. The CDR3 DNA reads as TGTGCCAGCAGCCGAGGACAGTGGGATACGCAGTATTTT.

This clonotype turned up a few times. The rearrangement joins TRBV10-3 to TRBJ2-1; D is possibly TRBD1 (6 bases). The CDR3 consists of 17 residues. Trimming took 7 bases from V and 6 from J, leaving 25 bases between them. In germline, CDR1 is ENHRY, CDR2 SYGVKD. CDR3 region: CAIKPFEGVTYGNEQFF. DNA for the CDR3: TGTGCCATCAAGCCATTCGAGGGGGTAACGTATGGCAATGAGCAGTTCTTC.

The chain carries TRBV15 and TRBJ2-1; D is undetermined. The CDR3 extends over 14 amino acids. Trimming took off 0 bases at V and 6 bases at J, with 9 bases between the two ends. Per the germline V gene, CDR1 is LNHNV and CDR2 is YYDKDF (reference sequence). CDR3 region: CATSRDLRVNEQFF. The CDR3 nucleotides read TGTGCCACCAGCAGAGATCTTCGCGTCAATGAGCAGTTCTTC. The full variable domain, completed using reference TRBV15 and TRBJ2-1, is DAMVIQNPRYQVTQFGKPVTLSCSQTLNHNVMYWYQQKSSQAPKLLFHYYDKDFNNEADTPDNFQSRRPNTSFCFLDIRSPGLGDTAMYLCATSRDLRVNEQFFGPGTRLTVL.

This clonotype was recorded many times. The chain couples TRBV27 to TRBJ2-3; D possibly uses TRBD1 or TRBD2 (7 bases each). The CDR3 covers 17 residues. Germline V gives CDR1 MNHEY, CDR2 SMNVEV (reference sequence). Trimming cost V 7 bases and J 3 bases, with 23 bases left between them. The CDR3, as DNA: TGTGCCAGCAAAGCCAGGGGGGGGAGGGCCGAAACAGATACGCAGTATTTT. Protein sequence: CASKARGGRAETDTQYF.

This clonotype was seen a handful of times. This chain uses TRBV6-1 with TRBJ2-1; TRBD2 aligns across 14 bases. The CDR3 spans 19 residues. Germline assignment: CDR1 MNHNS and CDR2 SASEGT. V lost 4 bases to trimming and J lost 0 bases; unmatched junction nucleotides: 8. The chain's CDR3 is CASSAGLAGGVSSYNEQFF. As DNA, the CDR3 is TGTGCCAGCAGTGCAGGACTAGCGGGAGGTGTAAGCTCCTACAATGAGCAGTTCTTC.

This clonotype was detected only a few times. This chain uses TRBV29-1 with TRBJ2-5; D is unresolved. The CDR3 is 12 residues long. Trimming took 5 bases from V and 2 from J, leaving 9 bases between them. Looked up from germline, CDR1 is SQVTM and CDR2 is ANQGSEA. Here the CDR3 reads CSVQGRQETQYF. The CDR3 DNA is TGCAGCGTTCAAGGCAGGCAAGAGACCCAGTACTTC.

The chain carries TRBV6-2 or TRBV6-3 and TRBJ1-5; 8 nucleotides line up with TRBD1. V gave up 8 bases and J gave up 6 bases; unmatched junction bases: 6. Per germline, CDR1 MNHEY and CDR2 SVGEGT. This CDR3 contains 13 residues. The CDR3 region is CASQDRGGQPQHF. CDR3 in DNA: TGTGCCAGCCAAGACAGGGGAGGTCAGCCCCAGCATTTT.

The chain is built from TRBV7-7 and TRBJ2-5; perhaps D is TRBD1 or TRBD2 (5 bases each). From germline, CDR1 is SSHAT and CDR2 FNYEAQ (reference sequence). The CDR3 runs to 13 residues. Trimming shortened V by 5 bases and J by 4 bases, and 11 bases separated the two germline ends. This CDR3 reads CASSEGFRETQYF. CDR3 nucleotide sequence: TGTGCCAGCAGCGAGGGGTTTAGAGAGACCCAGTACTTC. Together with reference TRBV7-7 and TRBJ2-5, the CDR3 gives the full variable domain: GAGVSQSPRYKVTKRGQDVTLRCDPISSHATLYWYQQALGQGPEFLTYFNYEAQPDKSGLPSDRFSAERPEGSISTLTIQRTEQRDSAMYRCASSEGFRETQYFGPGTRLLVL.

The chain recombines TRBV7-6 with TRBJ2-7, with TRBD2 as a possible D gene (5 bases). V lost 5 bases, J lost 2 bases, and 13 bases lay in between. Germline CDR1 reads SGHVS; CDR2 reads FNYEAQ. The CDR3 runs to 14 residues. CDR3 nucleotide sequence: TGTGCCAGCAGCCCCAAGCTAGCCGCCTACGAGCAGTACTTC. It encodes CASSPKLAAYEQYF.

This clonotype was recorded many times. The chain couples TRBV7-2 to TRBJ2-3; D not certain. Germline CDR1 reads SGHTA; CDR2 reads FQGNSA. V was trimmed by 3 bases and J by 5 bases, leaving 9 bases between them. The CDR3 contains 13 residues. CDR3: CASSFVGEDTQYF. Written as DNA, the CDR3 is TGTGCCAGCAGCTTTGTAGGTGAAGATACGCAGTATTTT. Based on the CDR3 plus reference TRBV7-2 and TRBJ2-3, the full variable domain is GAGVSQSPSNKVTEKGKDVELRCDPISGHTALYWYRQSLGQGLEFLIYFQGNSAPDKSGLPSDRFSAERTGGSVSTLTIQRTQQEDSAVYLCASSFVGEDTQYFGPGTRLTVL.